This T cell receptor beta chain was captured in a study of memory B cells and T cells in multiple sclerosis. General study points: Shared clonotype counts depended on differing compartment clone-set sizes and were normalized.

Sequencing used immunoSEQ multiplex PCR; TCRdb keeps in-frame clones, though not all of them. The profile shows around 7,600 clones, roughly 62% of them singletons. As for this clone: Its antigen is still unknown.

The sequence derives from a human donor with multiple sclerosis. The material sequenced was memory (CD45RO+) CD8+ T cells from blood.

This CDR3 reads CASSLAWGNTEAFF. For the CDR3, the DNA is TGCGCCAGCAGCTTGGCCTGGGGCAACACTGAAGCTTTCTTT. The chain combines TRBV5-1 with TRBJ1-1; D might be TRBD1 (5 bases). This CDR3 spans 14 amino acids. Germline V gives CDR1 SGHRS, CDR2 YFSETQ. Trimming pared 0 bases from V and 2 bases from J, leaving 8 bases between. Based on the CDR3 plus reference TRBV5-1 and TRBJ1-1, the full variable domain is KAGVTQTPRYLIKTRGQQVTLSCSPISGHRSVSWYQQTPGQGLQFLFEYFSETQRNKGNFPGRFSGRQFSNSRSEMNVSTLELGDSALYLCASSLAWGNTEAFFGQGTRLTVV.